The clone carrying this T cell receptor beta chain was seen at least ten times. Its antigen remains unknown. This sample holds PBMCs from under 11 ml fresh peripheral blood. The junction had 6 bases not matched to a gene; V was cut back by 6 bases and J by 0 bases. This CDR3 region has 15 residues. These data are taken from a study of T cells in Graves' hyperthyroidism and ophthalmopathy. Study results and limitations: Most thyroid clonotypes expanded above 0.001 were also detected in blood. In validation, the model predicted ophthalmopathy. These predictions came a median roughly seven months before onset.

The TCR beta CDR3 regions underwent amplification using RNA transcripts as the source. The study used the HTBI primer set for a first-round RT-PCR of the TCR CDR3. Each CDR3 protein gets one entry after TCRdb re-called the multiplex PCR reads with MiXCR. The table has about 610,000 distinct CDR3 sequences, around 15% seen once. Sequencing was done on a sample of blood. This sequence was found in a woman aged 40 to 50 with Graves' ophthalmopathy. The V gene is TRBV12-3 or TRBV12-4, the J gene TRBJ2-7; the match to TRBD2 covers 9 bases. The DNA for the CDR3 is TGTGCCAGCAGGGCTAGCGGGGTACCCTCCTACGAGCAGTACTTC. Protein: CASRASGVPSYEQYF.